This is a list of T cell receptor beta chains from one sample in a study of T-cell reconstitution after alpha-beta-depleted transplantation in children. In TCRdb, the PCR reads were re-called with MiXCR into one record per CDR3 protein. This sample has about 830,000 distinct CDR3 sequences, with under 20% found just once. The sequenced sample was PBMCs, mostly from graft donor cells, obtained 360 days after TCRalphabeta/CD19-depleted stem cell transplant. These receptors were obtained from a male patient between 10 and 17 years old who had a stem cell transplant for acute lymphoblastic leukemia, so the T cells may come from the graft donor. Both conserved end residues are part of each CDR3. A D gene is named only where the DNA matches it firmly. Not every row has a clone size; where given, it reads once, few, many or a size class.

>many|TRBV4-1|.|TRBJ2-5
CASSLRTYQEGRETQYF
TGCGCCAGCAGCCTGAGGACCTACCAAGAGGGAAGAGAGACCCAGTACTTC
>.|TRBV7-2|.|TRBJ2-1
CASSPTRRFSHEQFF
TGTGCCAGCAGCCCTACTAGAAGGTTCTCCCATGAGCAGTTCTTC
>.|TRBV27|TRBD2|TRBJ2-5
CASSPLGLEETQYF
TGTGCCAGCAGTCCACTCGGACTAGAAGAGACCCAGTACTTC
>many|TRBV9|.|TRBJ1-4
CASSTDPTNEKLFF
TGTGCCAGCAGTACGGACCCAACTAATGAAAAACTGTTTTTT
>.|TRBV5-1|.|TRBJ2-2
CASSLVRGQPGELFF
TGCGCCAGCAGCTTGGTCCGGGGGCAACCCGGGGAGCTGTTTTTT
>.|TRBV19|TRBD2|TRBJ2-2
CASRLAVTGELFF
TGTGCCAGTCGACTAGCGGTCACCGGGGAGCTGTTTTTT
>.|TRBV5-1|.|TRBJ2-1
CASSLRGDAYNEQFF
TGCGCCAGCAGCCTGAGAGGGGACGCTTACAATGAGCAGTTCTTC
>few|TRBV10-1|.|TRBJ2-5
CASQTGLGETQYF
TGCGCCAGCCAGACAGGTCTCGGGGAGACCCAGTACTTC
>.|TRBV5-1|TRBD1|TRBJ1-2
CASSLAQGANYGYTF
TGCGCCAGCAGCTTGGCCCAGGGGGCCAACTATGGCTACACCTTC
>many|TRBV6-1|TRBD1|TRBJ2-7
CASSPRDRVYEQYF
TGTGCCAGCAGTCCTCGGGACAGGGTCTACGAGCAGTACTTC
>.|TRBV2|TRBD2|TRBJ2-1
CASSGSGRGGEQFF
TGTGCCAGCAGCGGTAGCGGGAGAGGGGGTGAGCAGTTCTTC
>.|TRBV12-3/TRBV12-4|.|TRBJ2-1
CASSFGLWDNEQFF
TGTGCCAGCAGTTTCGGCTTATGGGACAATGAGCAGTTCTTC
>few|TRBV12-3/TRBV12-4|TRBD1|TRBJ1-2
CASSTPTRGRYGYTF
TGTGCCAGCAGTACTCCGACCAGGGGGCGCTATGGCTACACCTTC
>.|TRBV18|.|TRBJ2-7
CASSTYDEQYF
TGTGCCAGCTCAACCTACGACGAGCAGTACTTC
>.|TRBV12-3/TRBV12-4|.|TRBJ2-3
CASRVQGTQYF
TGTGCCAGCAGGGTTCAAGGTACGCAGTATTTT
>many|TRBV5-1|.|TRBJ1-1
CASSLAGGGTEAFF
TGCGCCAGCAGCCTGGCGGGGGGCGGCACTGAAGCTTTCTTT
>.|TRBV5-7|.|TRBJ1-2
CASRPRFTTF
TGTGCCAGCAGACCCAGGTTTACCACCTTC
>few|TRBV9|TRBD2|TRBJ2-2
CASSPAVGLAALNTGELFF
TGTGCCAGCAGCCCAGCGGTGGGACTAGCGGCACTGAACACCGGGGAGCTGTTTTTT
>few|TRBV5-1|.|TRBJ2-5
CASSLGQARLETQYF
TGCGCCAGCAGCTTGGGGCAGGCTCGTTTGGAGACCCAGTACTTC
>few|TRBV29-1|TRBD2|TRBJ2-1
CSVRDSGRKNEQFF
TGCAGCGTTCGAGATAGCGGGAGGAAGAATGAGCAGTTCTTC
>few|TRBV20-1|.|TRBJ2-7
CSARWGREQYF
TGCAGTGCCCGGTGGGGACGTGAGCAGTACTTC
>few|TRBV14|.|TRBJ2-5
CASSQFWGISETQYF
TGTGCCAGCAGCCAATTCTGGGGGATTTCAGAGACCCAGTACTTC
>.|TRBV20-1|.|TRBJ1-2
CSARRGDGYTF
TGCAGTGCTCGCCGGGGAGATGGCTACACCTTC
>.|TRBV19|TRBD2|TRBJ2-3
CASSIGGGARRMLSTDTQYF
TGTGCCAGTAGTATAGGGGGGGGAGCGCGGCGGATGTTGAGCACAGATACGCAGTATTTT
>many|TRBV7-8|.|TRBJ2-7
CASSWGNEQYF
TGTGCCAGCAGCTGGGGGAACGAGCAGTACTTC
>.|TRBV6-1|TRBD1|TRBJ2-1
CASLDRARGNEQFF
TGTGCCAGCCTCGACAGGGCGAGAGGCAATGAGCAGTTCTTC
>few|TRBV12-3/TRBV12-4|.|TRBJ1-2
CASSAGPSQGGYTF
TGTGCCAGCAGTGCCGGGCCTTCCCAGGGTGGCTACACCTTC
>.|TRBV9|TRBD2|TRBJ2-2
CASSVMRTSGNTGELFF
TGTGCCAGCAGCGTAATGCGCACTAGCGGAAACACCGGGGAGCTGTTTTTT
>few|TRBV13|.|TRBJ1-3
CASSLARRGPGNTIYF
TGTGCCAGCAGCTTAGCGAGAAGAGGGCCAGGAAACACCATATATTTT
>few|TRBV5-1|.|TRBJ2-7
CASSSYLRPGYEQYF
TGCGCCAGCAGCTCGTACCTCCGCCCAGGTTACGAGCAGTACTTC
>.|TRBV18|TRBD2|TRBJ2-7
CASSPRLAYSYEQYF
TGTGCCAGCTCACCACGACTAGCGTACTCCTACGAGCAGTACTTC
>.|TRBV2|.|TRBJ1-6
CASCGDRRRLSYNSPLHF
TGTGCCTCCTGTGGGGACCGCCGACGCCTTTCATATAATTCACCCCTCCACTTT
>few|TRBV10-3|.|TRBJ1-1
CATAGSYTEAFF
TGTGCCACCGCGGGATCCTACACTGAAGCTTTCTTT
>few|TRBV5-1|.|TRBJ2-3
CASSKGTRGYTDTQYF
TGCGCCAGCAGCAAGGGGACGAGGGGGTACACAGATACGCAGTATTTT
>.|TRBV28|.|TRBJ2-5
CASSPRGEGRSRETQYF
TGTGCCAGCAGCCCCCGTGGTGAGGGCCGAAGCCGGGAGACCCAGTACTTC
>.|TRBV4-2|.|TRBJ2-1
CASSRGVGDEQFF
TGTGCCAGCAGCCGAGGCGTGGGGGATGAGCAGTTCTTC
>.|TRBV5-1|.|TRBJ2-7
CASSLGTEPTYEQYF
TGCGCCAGCAGCTTGGGGACAGAGCCTACCTACGAGCAGTACTTC
>few|TRBV7-2|.|TRBJ2-1
CASSFRAAAYNEQFF
TGTGCCAGCAGCTTCCGGGCAGCAGCCTACAATGAGCAGTTCTTC
>.|TRBV11-2|.|TRBJ2-7
CASMPFTGPSSYEQYF
TGTGCCAGCATGCCCTTCACAGGACCGAGCTCCTACGAGCAGTACTTC
>few|TRBV9|TRBD2|TRBJ2-1
CASSPWGGNNIEQFF
TGTGCCAGCAGCCCATGGGGGGGGAACAATATTGAGCAGTTCTTC
>.|TRBV12-3/TRBV12-4|.|TRBJ1-4
CASSSVRGPNEKLFF
TGTGCCAGCAGTTCCGTCCGGGGTCCAAATGAAAAACTGTTTTTT
>few|TRBV6-6|TRBD2|TRBJ2-5
CASESGIQETQYF
TGTGCCAGTGAAAGCGGGATCCAAGAGACCCAGTACTTC
>many|TRBV5-1|TRBD1|TRBJ1-6
CASGITGGAGSPLHF
TGCGCCAGCGGAATTACAGGGGGTGCGGGGTCACCCCTCCACTTT
>.|TRBV19|.|TRBJ1-5
CASTQGPSNQPQHF
TGTGCCAGTACCCAAGGCCCAAGCAATCAGCCCCAGCATTTT